This T cell receptor (beta chain) was observed in a study of blood T cell repertoires in COVID-19. As for the study in general: Researchers got acute and convalescent COVID-19 samples from the United States, Italy and Spain. PBMCs, B-cell-depleted T cells, or T cells were the source of the cDNA or gDNA that made up the material.

In the source study's methods: Reference gene primer amplification in the assay estimated nucleated cell counts. Some clones are missing from TCRdb's copy, which holds only in-frame ones; the method was immunoSEQ multiplex PCR. The V and J calls and clone size come from that table; D and trimming were worked out from the DNA. In the table there are under 300,000 clones, 75% to 85% of which are singletons. The CDR3 is 14 amino acids. The germline V and J ends were trimmed by 6 bases and 4 bases, with 15 bases remaining between them. Germline loops: CDR1 MNHEY, CDR2 SVGAGI. The chain has TRBV6-5 and TRBJ1-1; perhaps TRBD1 as D (5 bases). This clonotype was obtained from a human donor in a cohort sampled during active COVID-19. Sequenced input: peripheral blood. In DNA form, the CDR3 reads TGTGCCAGCAGCCCCTCCCTGGGGGGCACTGAAGCTTTCTTT. It codes for CASSPSLGGTEAFF.